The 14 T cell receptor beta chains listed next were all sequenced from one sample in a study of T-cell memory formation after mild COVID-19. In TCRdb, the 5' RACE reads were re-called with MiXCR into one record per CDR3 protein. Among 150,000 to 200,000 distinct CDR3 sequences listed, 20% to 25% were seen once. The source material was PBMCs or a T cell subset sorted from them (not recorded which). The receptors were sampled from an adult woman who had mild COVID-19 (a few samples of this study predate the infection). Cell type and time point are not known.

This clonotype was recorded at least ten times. CDR3 in amino acids: CASSAQSVSYNEQFF. The CDR3 nucleotides are TGTGCCAGCAGCGCCCAAAGTGTCTCCTACAATGAGCAGTTCTTC. This chain uses TRBV9 with TRBJ2-1; D not resolved. Trimming shortened V by 3 bases and J by 0 bases, and 10 bases separated the two germline ends. This CDR3 is 15 amino acids long. Per germline, CDR1 SGDLS and CDR2 YYNGEE.

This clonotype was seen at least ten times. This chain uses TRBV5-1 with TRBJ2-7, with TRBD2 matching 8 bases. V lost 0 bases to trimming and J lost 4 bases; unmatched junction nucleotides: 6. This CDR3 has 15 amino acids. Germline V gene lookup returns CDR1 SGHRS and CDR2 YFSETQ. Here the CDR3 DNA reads TGCGCCAGCAGCTTGGAGTCCAGCGGGGGTTACGAGCAGTACTTC. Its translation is CASSLESSGGYEQYF.

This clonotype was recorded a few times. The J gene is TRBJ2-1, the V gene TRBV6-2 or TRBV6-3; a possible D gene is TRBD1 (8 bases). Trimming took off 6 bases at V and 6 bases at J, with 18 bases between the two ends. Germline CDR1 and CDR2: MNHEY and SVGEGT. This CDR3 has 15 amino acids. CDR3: CASRSDREGRNEQFF. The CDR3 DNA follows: TGTGCCAGCAGATCGGACAGGGAGGGACGCAATGAGCAGTTCTTC.

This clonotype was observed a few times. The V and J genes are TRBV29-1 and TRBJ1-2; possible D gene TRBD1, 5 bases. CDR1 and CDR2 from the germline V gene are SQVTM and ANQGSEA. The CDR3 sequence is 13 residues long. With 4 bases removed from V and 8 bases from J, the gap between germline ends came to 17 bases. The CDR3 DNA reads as TGCAGCGTTGGGACAACGGATGGAGGAGGCTACACCTTC. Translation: CSVGTTDGGGYTF.

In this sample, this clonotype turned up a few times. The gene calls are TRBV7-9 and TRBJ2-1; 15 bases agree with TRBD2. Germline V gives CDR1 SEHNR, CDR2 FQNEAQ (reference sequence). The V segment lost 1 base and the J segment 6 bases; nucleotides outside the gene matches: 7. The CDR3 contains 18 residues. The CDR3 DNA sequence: TGTGCCAGCAGCTTAGGGGGACTAGCGGGAGGTTTGGCCAATGAGCAGTTCTTC. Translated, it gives CASSLGGLAGGLANEQFF.

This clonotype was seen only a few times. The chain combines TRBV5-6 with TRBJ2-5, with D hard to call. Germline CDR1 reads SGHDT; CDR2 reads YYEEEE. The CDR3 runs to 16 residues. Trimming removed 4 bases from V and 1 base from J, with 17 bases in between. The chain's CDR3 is CASSPSPSSLQETQYF. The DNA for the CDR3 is TGTGCCAGCAGCCCTTCCCCAAGTTCACTCCAAGAGACCCAGTACTTC. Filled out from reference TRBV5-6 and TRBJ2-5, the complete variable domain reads DAGVTQSPTHLIKTRGQQVTLRCSPKSGHDTVSWYQQALGQGPQFIFQYYEEEERQRGNFPDRFSGHQFPNYSSELNVNALLLGDSALYLCASSPSPSSLQETQYFGPGTRLLVL.

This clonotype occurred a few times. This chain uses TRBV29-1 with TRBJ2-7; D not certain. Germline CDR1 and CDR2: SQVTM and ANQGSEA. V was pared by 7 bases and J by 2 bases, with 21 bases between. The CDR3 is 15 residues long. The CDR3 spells CSARTADSSTYEQYF. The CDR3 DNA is TGCAGCGCCAGAACGGCAGACTCGAGTACCTACGAGCAGTACTTC.

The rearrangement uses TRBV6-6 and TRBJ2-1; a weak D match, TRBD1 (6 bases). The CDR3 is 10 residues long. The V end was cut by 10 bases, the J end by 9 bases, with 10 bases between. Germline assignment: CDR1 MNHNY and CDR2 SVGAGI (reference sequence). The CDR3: CATVQGEQFF. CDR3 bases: TGTGCCACCGTACAGGGTGAGCAGTTCTTC.

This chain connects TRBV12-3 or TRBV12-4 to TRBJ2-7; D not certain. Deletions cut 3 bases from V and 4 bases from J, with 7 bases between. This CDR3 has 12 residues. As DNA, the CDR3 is TGTGCCAGCAGTTTCGACGGGTACGAGCAGTACTTC. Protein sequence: CASSFDGYEQYF.

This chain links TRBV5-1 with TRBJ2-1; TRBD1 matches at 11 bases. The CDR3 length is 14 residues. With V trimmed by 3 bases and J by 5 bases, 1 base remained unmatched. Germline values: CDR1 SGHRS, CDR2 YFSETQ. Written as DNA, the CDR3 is TGCGCCAGCAGCTCGGGACAGGGGGACAATGAGCAGTTCTTC. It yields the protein CASSSGQGDNEQFF.

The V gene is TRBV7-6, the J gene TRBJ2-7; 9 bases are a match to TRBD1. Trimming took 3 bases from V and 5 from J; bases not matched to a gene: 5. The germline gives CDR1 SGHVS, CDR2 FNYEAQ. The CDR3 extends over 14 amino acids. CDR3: CASSFGTGPDEQYF. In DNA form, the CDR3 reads TGTGCCAGCAGCTTCGGGACAGGGCCGGACGAGCAGTACTTC.

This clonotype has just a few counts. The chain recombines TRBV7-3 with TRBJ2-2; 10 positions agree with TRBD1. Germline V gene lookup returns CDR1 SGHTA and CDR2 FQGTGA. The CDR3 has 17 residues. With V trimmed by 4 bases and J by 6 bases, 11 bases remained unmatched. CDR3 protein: CASSSLVGTGAPGELFF. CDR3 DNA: TGTGCCAGCAGCTCCCTAGTGGGGACAGGGGCCCCCGGGGAGCTGTTTTTT.

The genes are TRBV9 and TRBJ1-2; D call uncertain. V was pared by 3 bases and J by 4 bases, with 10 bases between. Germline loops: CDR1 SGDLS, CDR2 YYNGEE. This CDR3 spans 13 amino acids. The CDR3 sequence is CASSADGFYGYTF. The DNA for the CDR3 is TGTGCCAGCAGCGCTGACGGATTCTATGGCTACACCTTC.

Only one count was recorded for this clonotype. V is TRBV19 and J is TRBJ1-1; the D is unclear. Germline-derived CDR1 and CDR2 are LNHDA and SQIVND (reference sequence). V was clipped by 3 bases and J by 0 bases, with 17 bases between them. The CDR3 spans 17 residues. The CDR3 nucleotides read TGTGCCAGTAGTATCGGCAACGGACGGTTTATGAACACTGAAGCTTTCTTT. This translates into CASSIGNGRFMNTEAFF.